Following are 21 T cell receptor beta chains from one sample sequenced in a study of blood T cell repertoires in COVID-19. This table comes from immunoSEQ multiplex PCR, and its TCRdb copy is limited to in-frame clones, with some not included. The sample holds approximately 530,000 clones, about 88% seen once. The sequencing input was peripheral blood. These receptors all come from a woman aged 45-59 years with COVID-19, enrolled during active disease.

The V gene is TRBV30, the J gene TRBJ2-3, with D hard to call. Between the trimmed V and J ends, which lost 1 base and 0 bases, there was a span of 11 bases. The CDR3 loop spans 15 amino acids. Germline V CDR1 and CDR2: GTSNPN, SVGIG (reference sequence). The chain's CDR3 is CAWSEVGASTDTQYF. The CDR3 DNA follows: TGTGCCTGGAGTGAGGTGGGCGCTAGCACAGATACGCAGTATTTT.

This chain connects TRBV27 to TRBJ1-5, with D hard to call. The V gene lost 1 base and the J gene lost 3 bases, with 7 bases spanning the gap. The CDR3 has 14 amino acids. CDR1 and CDR2 (germline): MNHEY, SMNVEV (reference sequence). CDR3 DNA sequence: TGTGCCAGCAGTTTATGGCCAGACAATCAGCCCCAGCATTTT. Protein sequence: CASSLWPDNQPQHF.

This sequence joins TRBV5-5 and TRBJ2-3; 8 bases align to TRBD2. V dropped 0 bases and J dropped 5; count of bases not matched to a gene: 5. Germline V gives CDR1 SGHKS, CDR2 YYEKEE (reference sequence). The CDR3 extends over 15 amino acids. CDR3 region: CASSLDSGAVDTQYF. CDR3 DNA sequence: TGTGCCAGCAGCTTGGATAGCGGGGCAGTAGATACGCAGTATTTT.

This sequence joins TRBV5-1 and TRBJ2-7; D unresolved. The CDR3 extends over 15 amino acids. Trimming cost V 2 bases and J 0 bases, with 12 bases left between them. Germline assignment: CDR1 SGHRS and CDR2 YFSETQ. CDR3 residues: CASSFGPDSSYEQYF. Written as DNA, the CDR3 is TGCGCCAGCAGCTTTGGTCCCGATAGCTCCTACGAGCAGTACTTC. Full variable domain (outside the CDR3, taken from reference TRBV5-1 and TRBJ2-7): KAGVTQTPRYLIKTRGQQVTLSCSPISGHRSVSWYQQTPGQGLQFLFEYFSETQRNKGNFPGRFSGRQFSNSRSEMNVSTLELGDSALYLCASSFGPDSSYEQYFGPGTRLTVT.

V is TRBV5-6 and J is TRBJ1-1; D unclear. Trimming took 0 bases from V and 4 from J, leaving 13 bases between them. CDR3 length: 15 amino acids. Germline-derived CDR1 and CDR2 are SGHDT and YYEEEE. CDR3 region: CASSLVGSPRTEAFF. DNA for the CDR3: TGTGCCAGCAGCTTGGTAGGGAGTCCGCGCACTGAAGCTTTCTTT.

The chain is built from TRBV28 and TRBJ1-2, with TRBD1 matching 7 bases. CDR3 length equals 14 residues. Unmatched junction bases numbered 9, after V lost 7 bases and J lost 4 bases. Germline lookup yields CDR1 MDHEN and CDR2 SYDVKM. The CDR3 nucleotides read TGTGCCAGCATCACAACGGGACAGCCCTATGGCTACACCTTC. This sequence encodes CASITTGQPYGYTF.

The chain has TRBV9 and TRBJ1-2; D not resolved. The CDR3 runs 14 residues. V lost 0 bases, J lost 0 bases, and 6 bases lay in between. The V gene's germline CDR1 is SGDLS and CDR2 YYNGEE. The CDR3 DNA reads as TGTGCCAGCAGCGTAGGCGGAGCTAACTATGGCTACACCTTC. The encoded protein is CASSVGGANYGYTF.

In DNA, the CDR3 is TGTGCCAGCAGTCCTGGCGGTAGGAGCAGGGAAGCAGATACGCAGTATTTT. Its translation is CASSPGGRSREADTQYF. The gene calls are TRBV6-6 and TRBJ2-3, with TRBD1 as a possible D gene (5 bases). CDR3 size: 17 residues. Germline loops: CDR1 MNHNY, CDR2 SVGAGI (reference sequence). The V end was cut by 5 bases, the J end by 4 bases, with 22 bases between.

This chain links TRBV28 with TRBJ1-2; 10 nucleotides agree with TRBD1. The CDR3 runs to 16 residues. The V gene's germline CDR1 is MDHEN and CDR2 SYDVKM. V trimming: 3 bases; J trimming: 5 bases; junction bases outside the gene matches: 9. The CDR3 loop is CASSFPLGQGEYGYTF. The CDR3 DNA is TGTGCCAGCAGTTTTCCTCTCGGACAGGGGGAATATGGCTACACCTTC.

The V gene is TRBV20-1, the J gene TRBJ2-1; possibly TRBD1 for D (5 bases). Germline CDR1 is DFQATT and CDR2 is SNEGSKA (reference sequence). Trimming removed 3 bases from V and 14 bases from J, with 11 bases in between. The CDR3 has 10 residues. CDR3 DNA: TGCAGTGCTAGGGGGCCGGTTGAGTTCTTC. Residues: CSARGPVEFF.

V is TRBV18 and J is TRBJ1-1; D possibly corresponds to TRBD1 (5 bases). V lost 6 bases, J lost 3 bases, and 11 bases lay in between. This CDR3 has 13 amino acids. Per germline, CDR1 KGHSH and CDR2 LQKENI. The CDR3 here is CASSRSGDTEAFF. The CDR3, as DNA: TGTGCCAGCTCTCGATCGGGGGACACTGAAGCTTTCTTT.

The chain links TRBV19 to TRBJ2-6, with a weak D call TRBD1 (5 bases). The germline V gene encodes CDR1 LNHDA and CDR2 SQIVND (reference sequence). The CDR3 is made up of 17 amino acids. The ends were cut back, 2 bases at V and 0 bases at J, with 11 bases in the middle. The chain's CDR3 is CASSIMGLSSGANVLTF. CDR3 DNA sequence: TGTGCCAGTAGTATAATGGGGCTAAGCTCTGGGGCCAACGTCCTGACTTTC.

About this clone itself: Other DNA sequences of this sample code for an identical CDR3. The chain recombines TRBV20-1 with TRBJ1-2, with TRBD1 matching over 7 bases. With V trimmed by 6 bases and J by 4 bases, 2 bases remained unmatched. CDR1 is DFQATT, CDR2 SNEGSKA, per germline (reference sequence). The CDR3 loop spans 11 amino acids. The CDR3 here is CSAGTAYGYTF. CDR3 nucleotide sequence: TGCAGTGCAGGGACAGCCTATGGCTACACCTTC.

The rearrangement joins TRBV7-6 to TRBJ2-1, with D perhaps matching TRBD2 (6 bases). The V gene lost 1 base and the J gene lost 1 base, with 8 bases spanning the gap. This CDR3 is built from 15 residues. Per germline, CDR1 SGHVS and CDR2 FNYEAQ. In DNA, the CDR3 is TGTGCCAGCAGCTTAGATCGGGGGTCCTACAATGAGCAGTTCTTC. It encodes CASSLDRGSYNEQFF.

This clone came up many times. CDR3 coding DNA: TGCGCCAGCACCCTTGGTCGGGAGGATGGCTACACCTTC. This encodes CASTLGREDGYTF. V and J are TRBV5-1 and TRBJ1-2; D unclear. The V and J ends lost 6 bases and 6 bases respectively, with 15 bases between them. This CDR3 comprises 13 residues. CDR1 is SGHRS, CDR2 YFSETQ, per germline.

This clone occurred once. The chain is built from TRBV6-6 and TRBJ2-6; 10 bases align to TRBD2. V shed 6 bases and J 3 bases; nucleotides not matched to a gene: 20. The CDR3 has 21 residues. Per germline, CDR1 MNHNY and CDR2 SVGAGI (reference sequence). CDR3 protein: CASSSIAGGRCRYCGANVLTF. The CDR3 bases are TGTGCCAGCAGCAGTATAGCGGGGGGCCGGTGTAGGTATTGTGGGGCCAACGTCCTGACTTTC.

The rearrangement joins TRBV7-3 to TRBJ1-5; D remains ambiguous. The CDR3 covers 13 residues. V was shortened by 3 bases and J by 4 bases, with 7 bases between the two germline ends. Germline CDR1 SGHTA, CDR2 FQGTGA. The CDR3 DNA reads as TGTGCCAGCAGCTTTGGTAGAAATCAGCCCCAGCATTTT. Its translation is CASSFGRNQPQHF.

The count of this clone is one. V and J are TRBV24-1 and TRBJ1-2; no reliable D call. The germline V and J ends were trimmed by 4 bases and 5 bases, with 10 bases remaining between them. In germline, CDR1 is KGHDR, CDR2 SFDVKD. CDR3 size: 13 residues. This CDR3 is CATSDRRGYGYTF. CDR3 DNA sequence: TGTGCCACCAGTGACCGGCGAGGGTATGGCTACACCTTC.

The chain joins TRBV24-1 to TRBJ2-5, with D perhaps TRBD1 (5 bases). The CDR3 runs to 15 residues. The V gene's germline CDR1 is KGHDR and CDR2 SFDVKD. V gave up 4 bases and J gave up 2 bases, with 13 bases separating them. The chain's CDR3 is CATSDPKGFQETQYF. Here the CDR3 DNA reads TGTGCCACCAGTGACCCCAAGGGGTTTCAAGAGACCCAGTACTTC.

This sequence joins TRBV27 and TRBJ2-3, with TRBD2 as a possible D gene (5 bases). Trimming took off 4 bases at V and 1 base at J, with 9 bases between the two ends. In germline, CDR1 is MNHEY, CDR2 SMNVEV (reference sequence). The CDR3 consists of 14 residues. CDR3 amino acids: CASSSTGGTDTQYF. The CDR3 bases are TGTGCCAGCAGTTCGACCGGGGGCACAGATACGCAGTATTTT.

The chain has TRBV5-1 and TRBJ1-1; no clear D gene. The germline gives CDR1 SGHRS, CDR2 YFSETQ. V was shortened by 0 bases and J by 4 bases, with 10 bases between the two germline ends. The CDR3 spans 14 residues. In DNA, the CDR3 is TGCGCCAGCAGCTTGGTTGCCGCAGGCACTGAAGCTTTCTTT. It codes for CASSLVAAGTEAFF.